This section outlines one T cell receptor (beta chain) sequence together with its context. What it binds is not known. The data derive from a study of CXCR3-negative and CXCR3-positive naive CD8 T cells. Germline V gene data show CDR1 as SEHNR and CDR2 as FQNEAQ (reference sequence). The CDR3 contains 13 residues. Study outcomes and limitations: Greater hydrophobicity was found in TRB CDR3s of CXCR3-positive naive cells than of CXCR3-negative naive cells. Memory CD8+ cells showed much lower diversity, while both naive subsets were comparably high. TCR interaction strength was inferred from TRB CDR3 physicochemistry, as CD5 matched across naive subsets.

5' RACE that incorporated UMI labels was used to prepare the TRB cDNA libraries. Using the 5' RACE reads, TCRdb records one entry per CDR3 protein without DNA. The ten top clones account for 0.25% to 0.35%, within a sample of about 150,000 distinct CDR3 sequences. Sequencing used naive CXCR3+ CD8+ T cells from blood. Subset indicated: CD45RO-CCR7+CD27+CD95- naive CD8+ T cells expressing CXCR3 (TNR3+). This TCR was recovered from a human donor in good health. Some clones in this sample may be carry-over from other donors' samples. The chain joins TRBV7-9 to TRBJ1-2; without DNA, the TCRdb call of TRBD1 cannot be checked. This CDR3 reads CASSPGTGYGYTF.